Detailed here is one T cell receptor (beta chain). The protocol was immunoSEQ multiplex PCR, while the TCRdb copy is restricted to in-frame clones and leaves out a portion. This table holds some 200,000 clones, roughly 94% found once. This record belongs to a study of T cell responses to AZD1222 COVID-19 vaccine. V was shortened by 4 bases and J by 0 bases, with 20 bases between the two germline ends. Germline assignment: CDR1 SGHDT and CDR2 YYEEEE. The CDR3 sequence is 17 residues long. The sequence came from an adult who received the MenACWY meningococcal vaccine as a control. The chain employs TRBV5-6 and TRBJ2-7; D may be TRBD1 or TRBD2 (7 bases each). The specimen comprised peripheral blood, sampled 28 days after the second dose of the MenACWY control vaccine. CDR3: CASSDTSTGRDSYEQYF. The CDR3 DNA sequence: TGTGCCAGCAGCGATACCTCGACAGGGAGGGACTCCTACGAGCAGTACTTC.